This TCR beta chain was obtained from a study of HIV-infected patients and healthy controls. Study-level information: No general T-cell lymphocytopenia was present, and per-chain CDR3 totals resembled those of controls.

Alpha and beta constant-region primers primed reverse transcription of around 550 ng RNA. Separate chain-specific third strand synthesis with multiplexing indices produced the alpha and beta libraries. TCRdb re-called the 5' RACE reads with MiXCR, one entry per CDR3 protein. The sample lists about 14,000 distinct CDR3 sequences; 9.5% to 15% were seen once. Antiretroviral therapy had run roughly three months, about 14 weeks, before follow-up blood collection. Whole blood was used without fractionation, so all unsorted peripheral T cells were included. With respect to this clonotype: Its target is unknown.

Germline V gene lookup returns CDR1 MNHEY and CDR2 SMNVEV (reference sequence). The V end was cut by 6 bases, the J end by 9 bases, with 9 bases between. The CDR3 length is 11 residues. Regarding the study as a whole: The study did not determine the donors' HLA types.

The TCR originated in an adult with HIV infection. The donor label of this sample is uncertain. Specimen: blood, collected during antiretroviral therapy. The chain links TRBV27 to TRBJ2-1, with D maybe TRBD2 (5 bases). This chain's CDR3 is CASSRGGEQFF. The CDR3 coding sequence is TGTGCCAGCAGCCGCGGAGGTGAGCAGTTCTTC.